These 29 T cell receptor beta chains were all obtained from the same sample, sequenced in a study of CD8 T cells in Susac syndrome. RNA totalling about 0.45 to 1 ug underwent reverse transcription with random hexamers. TCRdb redid the calling of the immunoSEQ multiplex PCR reads with MiXCR, one entry per CDR3 protein. The table has 90,000 to 150,000 distinct CDR3 sequences, over 90% seen once. Specimen: CD4+ T cells from PBMCs. These receptors came from a human donor in good health.

The V and J genes are TRBV5-4 and TRBJ2-1, with 9 bases lining up with TRBD2. Germline trimming cut 0 bases from V and 4 bases from J; bases unmatched to any gene: 5. The germline gives CDR1 SGHNT, CDR2 YYREEE (reference sequence). This CDR3 comprises 16 residues. The CDR3 sequence: CASSLGLAGDYNEQFF. CDR3 nucleotide sequence: TGTGCCAGCAGCTTGGGGTTAGCGGGGGATTACAATGAGCAGTTCTTC.

The chain has TRBV5-1 and TRBJ1-2; 9 nucleotides match TRBD1. The CDR3 has 15 amino acids. V was pared by 3 bases and J by 4 bases, with 7 bases of the junction left unmatched. Germline assignment: CDR1 SGHRS and CDR2 YFSETQ. CDR3 DNA: TGCGCCAGCAGCTCCGGACAGGGGTCTATCTATGGCTACACCTTC. Translating it yields CASSSGQGSIYGYTF.

The chain carries TRBV29-1 and TRBJ1-1; TRBD1 matches at 9 bases. In germline, CDR1 is SQVTM, CDR2 ANQGSEA. This CDR3 contains 12 residues. J gave up 4 bases and V 7 bases, and 4 bases lay outside the gene matches. Here the CDR3 reads CSGGQGGTEAFF. The DNA of the CDR3 is TGCAGCGGGGGACAGGGAGGCACTGAAGCTTTCTTT.

Here the CDR3 DNA reads TGCGCCAGCAGTCCCCGAGCGGGAGCGGATGAGCAGTTCTTC. Translated, it gives CASSPRAGADEQFF. The J gene is TRBJ2-1, the V gene TRBV5-1, with 8 positions matching TRBD2. The CDR3 totals 14 residues. The V gene end was trimmed by 5 bases and the J gene end by 8 bases; junction bases not matched to a gene: 9. Germline V lookup: CDR1 SGHRS, CDR2 YFSETQ.

This chain joins TRBV7-9 and TRBJ2-7; D tentatively fits TRBD1 or TRBD2 (5 bases each). The CDR3 is made up of 14 amino acids. V lost 2 bases and J 12 bases, leaving 20 bases between the germline ends. Germline V lookup: CDR1 SEHNR, CDR2 FQNEAQ (reference sequence). CDR3 region: CASSLTGAWLLMYF. CDR3 in DNA: TGTGCCAGCAGCTTAACCGGGGCGTGGCTGCTGATGTACTTC.

The chain employs TRBV10-3 and TRBJ1-3, with TRBD1 identical over 10 bases. Losses at the gene ends were 7 bases for V and 0 bases for J; bases not matched to a gene: 6. Germline V gene sequence: CDR1 ENHRY, CDR2 SYGVKD. The CDR3 contains 16 residues. CDR3 amino acids: CAITGTGDHSGNTIYF. The CDR3, as DNA: TGTGCCATCACGGGGACAGGGGATCACTCTGGAAACACCATATATTTT.

This clonotype was counted a single time. The chain combines TRBV28 with TRBJ2-1; TRBD2 agrees at 9 bases. There are 14 residues in the CDR3. Germline trimming cut 2 bases from V and 10 bases from J; bases unmatched to any gene: 6. In germline, CDR1 is MDHEN, CDR2 SYDVKM. The DNA for the CDR3 is TGTGCCAGCAGTTTAACAGCGGGAGGTCGCGAGCAGTTCTTC. Amino acids: CASSLTAGGREQFF.

This chain uses TRBV7-6 with TRBJ2-1; 11 bases match TRBD2. With V trimmed by 1 base and J by 4 bases, 6 bases remained unmatched. This CDR3 is built from 17 residues. Germline values: CDR1 SGHVS, CDR2 FNYEAQ. CDR3 nucleotides: TGTGCCAGCAGCTTAGGGCCGACTAGCGGGGAATACAATGAGCAGTTCTTC. It translates to CASSLGPTSGEYNEQFF.

CDR3 residues: CASRTRSGNTIYF. For the CDR3, the DNA is TGTGCCAGCAGAACAAGAAGTGGAAACACCATATATTTT. V is TRBV4-2 and J is TRBJ1-3; no clear D gene. Per the germline V gene, CDR1 is LGHNA and CDR2 is YNFKEQ. V was pared by 6 bases and J by 3 bases, with 9 bases between. This CDR3 has 13 amino acids.

The CDR3 is CASSPLTGAFYEQYF. The CDR3 DNA reads TGTGCCAGCAGCCCATTGACTGGGGCGTTCTACGAGCAGTACTTC. This chain connects TRBV7-9 to TRBJ2-7, with a tentative D call TRBD1 (5 bases). Germline CDR1 and CDR2: SEHNR and FQNEAQ (reference sequence). The CDR3 totals 15 residues. V gave up 5 bases and J gave up 3 bases, with 17 bases separating them.

The rearrangement links TRBV9 to TRBJ2-7; no definite D call. This CDR3 region has 14 residues. Germline V gene data show CDR1 as SGDLS and CDR2 as YYNGEE. Trimming took 0 bases from V and 4 from J, leaving 11 bases between them. The CDR3 spells CASSVERVDYEQYF. CDR3 nucleotide sequence: TGTGCCAGCAGCGTAGAAAGGGTAGATTACGAGCAGTACTTC.

CDR3 sequence reads: CASSMGGPNTGELFF. The CDR3 coding sequence is TGTGCCAGTTCGATGGGAGGTCCTAACACCGGGGAGCTGTTTTTT. The V call is TRBV19, the J call TRBJ2-2; a weak D match, TRBD2 (6 bases). V lost 8 bases, J lost 2 bases, and 15 bases lay in between. CDR1 is LNHDA, CDR2 SQIVND, per germline (reference sequence). This CDR3 is built from 15 residues.

The rearrangement links TRBV6-2 or TRBV6-3 to TRBJ1-1, with D unclear. The CDR3 has 12 residues. Trimming shortened V by 0 bases and J by 7 bases, and 6 bases separated the two germline ends. Germline values: CDR1 MNHEY, CDR2 SVGEGT. CDR3 residues: CASSYSRIEAFF. The CDR3 DNA follows: TGTGCCAGCAGTTACTCCAGGATTGAAGCTTTCTTT.

The chain employs TRBV6-2 or TRBV6-3 and TRBJ1-5; D not certain. The germline V gene encodes CDR1 MNHEY and CDR2 SVGEGT. The CDR3 spans 13 residues. Trimming cost V 2 bases and J 9 bases, with 11 bases left between them. CDR3 protein: CASSYVGSRPQHF. The CDR3 nucleotides are TGTGCCAGCAGTTACGTCGGGAGTCGGCCCCAGCATTTT.

The CDR3 loop is CAISDLTGYEQYF. CDR3 coding DNA: TGTGCCATCAGCGACCTAACAGGCTACGAGCAGTACTTC. The rearrangement links TRBV10-3 to TRBJ2-7, with a tentative D call TRBD1 (5 bases). The CDR3 is 13 amino acids. Germline V gene data show CDR1 as ENHRY and CDR2 as SYGVKD. V dropped 6 bases and J dropped 3 bases, with 12 bases sitting between them.

The gene calls are TRBV5-1 and TRBJ1-2; D remains ambiguous. Germline values: CDR1 SGHRS, CDR2 YFSETQ. This CDR3 is built from 14 residues. V was cut by 0 bases and J by 1 base, with 7 bases left in between. In nucleotides, the CDR3 is TGCGCCAGCAGCTTGGATCGGAATAACTATGGCTACACCTTC. This translates into CASSLDRNNYGYTF. The whole variable domain, remainder taken from reference TRBV5-1 and TRBJ1-2, is KAGVTQTPRYLIKTRGQQVTLSCSPISGHRSVSWYQQTPGQGLQFLFEYFSETQRNKGNFPGRFSGRQFSNSRSEMNVSTLELGDSALYLCASSLDRNNYGYTFGSGTRLTVV.

V gene TRBV6-2 or TRBV6-3 combines with J gene TRBJ1-2; tentative D call: TRBD1 (6 bases). The V end lost 4 bases, the J end lost 8 bases, and 14 bases lay between the germline ends. Germline CDR1 MNHEY, CDR2 SVGEGT. The CDR3 consists of 13 residues. The CDR3 sequence is CASSSVDREGYTF. CDR3 DNA: TGTGCCAGCAGTTCCGTGGACAGAGAAGGCTACACCTTC.

The CDR3 loop is CASSPPDPLEQYF. In nucleotides, the CDR3 is TGTGCCAGCTCACCACCCGATCCGCTCGAGCAGTACTTC. The rearrangement uses TRBV18 and TRBJ2-7; no reliable D call. Germline loops: CDR1 KGHSH, CDR2 LQKENI. Trimming shortened V by 0 bases and J by 6 bases, and 9 bases separated the two germline ends. CDR3 length equals 13 residues.

This clonotype appeared a single time. The rearrangement links TRBV24-1 to TRBJ2-1; 8 bases agree with TRBD2. CDR3 length: 16 amino acids. Germline CDR1 reads KGHDR; CDR2 reads SFDVKD. V was pared by 4 bases and J by 9 bases, with 13 bases of the junction left unmatched. CDR3 protein: CATSEALAGQVGEQFF. The DNA of the CDR3 is TGTGCCACCAGTGAGGCCTTAGCGGGGCAGGTCGGTGAGCAGTTCTTC.

The chain employs TRBV4-3 and TRBJ1-6, with unresolved D. CDR1 is LGHNA and CDR2 is YSLEER in the germline V gene. The CDR3 length is 15 residues. Trimming shortened V by 1 base and J by 7 bases, and 11 bases separated the two germline ends. For the CDR3, the DNA is TGCGCCAGCAGCCAAGGCGGGCGGATCAATTCACCCCTCCACTTT. Amino acid sequence: CASSQGGRINSPLHF.

This clonotype has a handful of counts. The chain has TRBV4-2 and TRBJ2-7; 8 nucleotides line up with TRBD2. CDR1 and CDR2 (germline): LGHNA, YNFKEQ. The CDR3 sequence is 15 residues long. Germline trimming cut 0 bases from V and 3 bases from J; bases unmatched to any gene: 4. In nucleotides, the CDR3 is TGTGCCAGCAGCCAAGATGGGACTAGTGGCTACGAGCAGTACTTC. Its translation: CASSQDGTSGYEQYF.

The chain links TRBV5-8 to TRBJ2-7, with 7 bases that match TRBD1. The V and J ends lost 4 bases and 7 bases, in that order; junction bases with no gene match: 8. The CDR3 has 13 amino acids. Germline CDR1 reads SGHTS; CDR2 reads YDEGEE. CDR3 residues: CASSRGQEKEQYF. The CDR3 DNA is TGTGCCAGCAGCCGTGGACAGGAGAAAGAGCAGTACTTC.

CDR3: CASSLFAPDSNQPQHF. Here the CDR3 DNA reads TGTGCCAGCAGTTTATTTGCACCTGATAGCAATCAGCCCCAGCATTTT. The chain links TRBV27 to TRBJ1-5; D gene unclear. The V end lost 1 base, the J end lost 0 bases, and 10 bases lay between the germline ends. Germline CDR1 and CDR2: MNHEY and SMNVEV (reference sequence). The CDR3 contains 16 residues.

This chain connects TRBV9 to TRBJ1-1; D ambiguous. Between the trimmed V and J ends, which lost 0 bases and 4 bases, there was a span of 7 bases. CDR3 length equals 13 residues. The germline gives CDR1 SGDLS, CDR2 YYNGEE. The CDR3 DNA is TGTGCCAGCAGCGTAGAACCATTCACTGAAGCTTTCTTT. This encodes CASSVEPFTEAFF.

The rearrangement uses TRBV28 and TRBJ1-1; the match to TRBD1 covers 9 bases. This CDR3 is 18 amino acids long. CDR1 MDHEN and CDR2 SYDVKM come from the germline V gene. The trim removed 2 bases at V and 3 bases at J, leaving 13 bases unmatched. CDR3 residues: CASSLPWTGVFRDTEAFF. The CDR3 nucleotides read TGTGCCAGCAGTTTACCGTGGACAGGGGTGTTTAGGGACACTGAAGCTTTCTTT.

This clonotype has only one observation. The CDR3 reads CASAKITGNMNTEAFF. CDR3 sequence (DNA): TGTGCCAGCGCGAAAATAACAGGGAACATGAACACTGAAGCTTTCTTT. The chain recombines TRBV6-2 or TRBV6-3 with TRBJ1-1; maybe TRBD1 (6 bases). The CDR3 is 16 residues long. V lost 8 bases and J lost 0, with 19 bases in between. Germline V gene sequence: CDR1 MNHEY, CDR2 SVGEGT.

The table lists this clonotype with a count of one. J is TRBJ2-1 and V is TRBV19; D gene uncertain. Germline CDR1 and CDR2: LNHDA and SQIVND (reference sequence). The CDR3 is 12 amino acids. V gave up 8 bases and J gave up 8 bases, with 13 bases separating them. CDR3 in amino acids: CASGSFRDEQFF. CDR3 sequence (DNA): TGTGCCAGTGGCTCGTTTCGCGATGAGCAGTTCTTC.

Only a few counts were recorded for this clonotype. The chain joins TRBV3-1 to TRBJ1-1; 9 bases align to TRBD1. The CDR3 has 14 residues. Unmatched junction bases numbered 1, after V lost 5 bases and J lost 0 bases. Looked up from germline, CDR1 is LGHDT and CDR2 is YNNKEL (reference sequence). Here the CDR3 reads CASSGQGMNTEAFF. As DNA, the CDR3 is TGTGCCAGCAGCGGACAGGGGATGAACACTGAAGCTTTCTTT.

The rearrangement uses TRBV19 and TRBJ2-7, with 11 positions matching TRBD1. J gave up 2 bases and V 5 bases, and 8 bases lay outside the gene matches. Germline values: CDR1 LNHDA, CDR2 SQIVND (reference sequence). This CDR3 is 16 amino acids long. The CDR3 nucleotides read TGTGCCAGTAGTGTGGGACAGGGGGGGCTCACCTACGAGCAGTACTTC. Translating gives CASSVGQGGLTYEQYF.